The entry below describes one T cell receptor beta chain. Its antigen is not known. The primer mix had 60 Vbeta and 13 Jbeta primers. Method: immunoSEQ multiplex PCR; TCRdb's copy keeps in-frame clones and lacks some. The sample has 150,000 or so clones, less than 85% seen once. Trimming pared 0 bases from V and 3 bases from J, leaving 12 bases between. CDR1 SGHAT and CDR2 FQNNGV come from the germline V gene. CDR3 length: 15 amino acids. This sample is drawn from a study of cytomegalovirus exposure and HLA in healthy donors. The study, taken as a whole, reports: It was reported that the classifier diagnosed cytomegalovirus status with high specificity and sensitivity in both the original and validation cohorts. The analysis excluded some indistinguishable V segments, including TRBV6-2 and TRBV6-3.

The rearrangement links TRBV11-2 to TRBJ2-7, with a weak D call TRBD2 (5 bases). Sequenced input: PBMCs. This TCR was sampled from a male donor in good health and CMV-seronegative. The CDR3 region is CASSLELDGDYEQYF. CDR3 bases: TGTGCCAGCAGCTTAGAGCTGGACGGGGACTACGAGCAGTACTTC.